The 23 T cell receptor beta chains below come from one sample, sequenced in a study of read filtering for tumor transcriptome and immune sequencing. This library used around 0.4 ug RNA and molecular barcoded adaptors spanning alpha/delta and beta/gamma chains. TCRdb recomputed calls from the reads with MiXCR, one row per CDR3 protein. In the table there are about 130,000 distinct CDR3 sequences, approximately 13% of which are singletons. The specimen was a population of CD138-negative cells sorted from bone marrow. These receptors all stem from a donor older than 35 with multiple myeloma.

This clonotype was picked up a small number of times. The chain combines TRBV6-5 with TRBJ2-7; D not resolved. Trimming took 2 bases from V and 0 from J, leaving 11 bases between them. CDR3 length equals 15 residues. Germline assignment: CDR1 MNHEY and CDR2 SVGAGI. The CDR3 coding sequence is TGTGCCAGCAGTTACAGCACGGCCCACTCCTACGAGCAGTACTTC. As protein: CASSYSTAHSYEQYF.

As to this clonotype: This may be a read error: a much more frequent sequence differs by one nucleotide. The gene calls are TRBV20-1 and TRBJ2-1; 8 positions agree with TRBD2. The CDR3 has 16 residues. The V gene's germline CDR1 is DFQATT and CDR2 SNEGSKA (reference sequence). Germline trimming cut 6 bases from V and 8 bases from J; bases unmatched to any gene: 18. The CDR3 loop is CSAPPVRLATHDEQFF. The CDR3, as DNA: TGCAGTGCACCCCCAGTGAGACTAGCGACCCACGATGAGCAGTTCTTC.

This clonotype came up many times. The chain recombines TRBV4-2 with TRBJ2-1; D perhaps matches TRBD2 (5 bases). Germline lookup yields CDR1 LGHNA and CDR2 YNFKEQ. This CDR3 has 13 residues. Trimming took 1 base from V and 8 from J, leaving 9 bases between them. CDR3 coding DNA: TGTGCCAGCAGCCAAGTAGAGGGTGATGAGCAGTTCTTC. Its protein product is CASSQVEGDEQFF.

This clonotype appeared a few times. The rearrangement uses TRBV19 and TRBJ2-1; TRBD2 agrees at 7 bases. J was trimmed by 7 bases and V by 8 bases; bases with no gene match: 8. This CDR3 region has 13 residues. Germline V gene lookup returns CDR1 LNHDA and CDR2 SQIVND (reference sequence). The CDR3 spells CASPRDYRNEQFF. As DNA, the CDR3 is TGTGCCAGTCCCCGGGACTACAGAAATGAGCAGTTCTTC. Using reference TRBV19 and TRBJ2-1 for the parts outside the CDR3, the full variable domain is DGGITQSPKYLFRKEGQNVTLSCEQNLNHDAMYWYRQDPGQGLRLIYYSQIVNDFQKGDIAEGYSVSREKKESFPLTVTSAQKNPTAFYLCASPRDYRNEQFFGPGTRLTVL.

This clonotype has ten or more counts. The chain carries TRBV5-1 and TRBJ2-3, with a weak D call TRBD2 (6 bases). The CDR3 is made up of 16 amino acids. Germline V gives CDR1 SGHRS, CDR2 YFSETQ. V dropped 2 bases and J dropped 0 bases, with 13 bases sitting between them. This CDR3 is CASSLSASASTDTQYF. The CDR3 nucleotides read TGCGCCAGCAGCTTATCCGCTAGCGCTAGCACAGATACGCAGTATTTT.

This clonotype was recorded at least ten times. The chain combines TRBV5-1 with TRBJ2-4; the D gene is possibly TRBD2 (6 bases). Germline V gene lookup returns CDR1 SGHRS and CDR2 YFSETQ. Trimming left V 3 bases short and J 6 bases short, with 13 bases between. CDR3 length: 14 residues. The CDR3 sequence: CASSSTGTANIQYF. The CDR3 DNA follows: TGCGCCAGCAGCTCCACCGGGACTGCAAACATTCAGTACTTC. Filled out from reference TRBV5-1 and TRBJ2-4, the complete variable domain reads KAGVTQTPRYLIKTRGQQVTLSCSPISGHRSVSWYQQTPGQGLQFLFEYFSETQRNKGNFPGRFSGRQFSNSRSEMNVSTLELGDSALYLCASSSTGTANIQYFGAGTRLSVL.

In this sample, this clonotype turned up a few times. The chain joins TRBV7-9 to TRBJ1-5; D call uncertain. With 5 bases removed from V and 9 bases from J, the gap between germline ends came to 17 bases. This CDR3 has 14 amino acids. The germline CDR1 and CDR2 sequences are SEHNR and FQNEAQ (reference sequence). The CDR3 DNA sequence: TGTGCCAGCAGCGTAGACGGGGTCAACCTGCCCCAGCATTTT. It codes for CASSVDGVNLPQHF.

This clonotype has ten or more counts. The chain joins TRBV7-9 to TRBJ2-1, with 13 bases matching TRBD2. The ends lost 7 bases at V and 7 bases at J; junction bases unmatched: 10. This CDR3 has 16 residues. Germline lookup yields CDR1 SEHNR and CDR2 FQNEAQ (reference sequence). The CDR3 nucleotides read TGTGCCAGCACGGTCTCCGGGACTAGCGGGACAAATGAGCAGTTCTTC. Translation gives CASTVSGTSGTNEQFF.

This clonotype was picked up many times. The rearrangement uses TRBV4-2 and TRBJ2-2; D is uncertain. The CDR3 runs 14 residues. Trimming took off 1 base at V and 1 base at J, with 4 bases between the two ends. The germline gives CDR1 LGHNA, CDR2 YNFKEQ. CDR3 DNA sequence: TGTGCCAGCAGCCAAGGCAGGAACACCGGGGAGCTGTTTTTT. It is translated as CASSQGRNTGELFF.

Ten or more counts support this clonotype. The gene calls are TRBV29-1 and TRBJ2-2, with a possible D match to TRBD2 (5 bases). Trimming stripped 4 bases from V and 5 bases from J, with 14 bases between. Germline lookup yields CDR1 SQVTM and CDR2 ANQGSEA. The CDR3 runs to 14 residues. CDR3 residues: CSVGTGRGTGELFF. CDR3 DNA: TGCAGCGTTGGGACGGGGAGAGGAACCGGGGAGCTGTTTTTT.

This clonotype showed up many times. The V and J genes are TRBV6-5 and TRBJ1-1; D may be TRBD1 (5 bases). Trimming took 0 bases from V and 0 from J, leaving 11 bases between them. Germline V CDR1 and CDR2: MNHEY, SVGAGI. The CDR3 consists of 16 residues. Here the CDR3 DNA reads TGTGCCAGCAGTTACTCACTGGGGCGGCTGAACACTGAAGCTTTCTTT. This translates into CASSYSLGRLNTEAFF.

This rearrangement joins TRBV19 to TRBJ2-2; a possible D gene is TRBD1 (5 bases). V was shortened by 2 bases and J by 0 bases, with 13 bases between the two germline ends. CDR1 is LNHDA and CDR2 is SQIVND in the germline V gene (reference sequence). The CDR3 extends over 17 amino acids. CDR3 sequence reads: CASSILKGAANTGELFF. The CDR3 DNA reads as TGTGCCAGTAGTATACTAAAAGGGGCCGCGAACACCGGGGAGCTGTTTTTT.

The table lists this clonotype with many counts. The V call is TRBV5-6, the J call TRBJ2-1, with D possibly called TRBD1 or TRBD2 (6 bases each). The V gene's germline CDR1 is SGHDT and CDR2 YYEEEE. CDR3 size: 15 residues. V was trimmed by 2 bases and J by 4 bases, leaving 13 bases between them. This CDR3 reads CASSLRGVGYNEQFF. The CDR3 DNA follows: TGTGCCAGCAGCTTAAGGGGGGTGGGATACAATGAGCAGTTCTTC.

This clonotype was seen at least ten times. The V and J genes are TRBV6-6 and TRBJ1-6; tentative D call: TRBD1 (5 bases). The CDR3 covers 15 residues. Trimming removed 5 bases at V and 5 bases at J, with 13 bases between. Per germline, CDR1 MNHNY and CDR2 SVGAGI (reference sequence). The CDR3 bases are TGTGCCAGCAGTGACCAGAGGGGCGATAATTCACCCCTCCACTTT. It specifies CASSDQRGDNSPLHF.

This clonotype has ten or more counts. The chain links TRBV10-3 to TRBJ2-3; unclear D gene. The CDR3 consists of 13 residues. V lost 4 bases to trimming and J lost 3 bases, with 8 bases between them. The germline gives CDR1 ENHRY, CDR2 SYGVKD. The CDR3, as DNA: TGTGCCATCAGTGGGACCCCAACAGATACGCAGTATTTT. This translates into CAISGTPTDTQYF.

Many counts were recorded for this clonotype. V usage is TRBV20-1 and J usage is TRBJ2-5; D ambiguous. Germline values: CDR1 DFQATT, CDR2 SNEGSKA (reference sequence). The CDR3 has 12 amino acids. V gave up 6 bases and J gave up 3 bases, with 11 bases separating them. The DNA for the CDR3 is TGCAGTGCGGCTAGTGGGAAAGAGACCCAGTACTTC. Translation gives CSAASGKETQYF.

This clonotype was recorded many times. The genes are TRBV3-1 and TRBJ2-1; 9 bases are a match to TRBD2. The trim removed 1 base at V and 13 bases at J, leaving 8 bases unmatched. The CDR3 runs to 14 residues. Germline V gives CDR1 LGHDT, CDR2 YNNKEL (reference sequence). The CDR3 is CASSQVRGGRGQFF. The CDR3 region has the DNA TGTGCCAGCAGCCAAGTCCGGGGCGGGAGGGGTCAGTTCTTC.

On this clonotype: A clone one base away is much larger, so this may be a read error. The rearrangement uses TRBV24-1 and TRBJ2-5; 11 nucleotides line up with TRBD2. The CDR3 runs to 16 residues. Looked up from germline, CDR1 is KGHDR and CDR2 is SFDVKD. J was trimmed by 4 bases and V by 2 bases; bases with no gene match: 5. The CDR3 loop reads CATSDSISGRAETQYF. The CDR3 bases are TGTGCCACCAGTGATTCGATTAGCGGGAGGGCAGAGACCCAGTACTTC.

As for this clonotype: This sequence may be a read error, since a much larger clone differs from it by one base. The V gene is TRBV3-1, the J gene TRBJ2-5, with D perhaps matching TRBD2 (6 bases). The CDR3 has 15 amino acids. The germline gives CDR1 LGHDT, CDR2 YNNKEL (reference sequence). CDR3 in amino acids: CASGQDAVGGETQYF. The DNA of the CDR3 is TGTGCCAGCGGCCAAGATGCGGTTGGGGGGGAGACCCAGTACTTC.

This clonotype was observed many times. V gene TRBV14 combines with J gene TRBJ1-1, with D maybe TRBD1 (6 bases). This CDR3 comprises 12 residues. The germline V gene has CDR1 SGHDN and CDR2 FVKESK. The ends were cut back, 6 bases at V and 5 bases at J, with 10 bases in the middle. The CDR3 region has the DNA TGTGCCAGCAGGGGAGGGGGGACTGAAGCTTTCTTT. Amino acid sequence: CASRGGGTEAFF.

This clonotype was counted at least ten times. The missing conserved phenylalanine or tryptophan at the end of this CDR3 makes a read error likely. The chain links TRBV2 to TRBJ2-7; 7 bases agree with TRBD2. The CDR3 is 14 residues long. In germline, CDR1 is SNHLY, CDR2 FYNNEI. The V gene end was trimmed by 5 bases and the J gene end by 3 bases; junction bases not matched to a gene: 7. The CDR3 sequence is CASSFQTSSYEQYS. CDR3 bases: TGTGCCAGCAGTTTTCAGACTAGCAGCTACGAGCAGTACTCC.

This clonotype was detected ten times or more. The V gene is TRBV7-3, the J gene TRBJ2-1; the match to TRBD2 covers 13 bases. V shed 3 bases and J 9 bases; nucleotides not matched to a gene: 5. CDR3 size: 15 residues. Per germline, CDR1 SGHTA and CDR2 FQGTGA. In nucleotides, the CDR3 is TGTGCCAGCAGCTTCGGACTAGCGGGAGTAGGTGAGCAGTTCTTC. Translating gives CASSFGLAGVGEQFF.

This clonotype has at least ten counts. The chain couples TRBV7-8 to TRBJ2-2; D is possibly TRBD1 (5 bases). The CDR3 is made up of 15 amino acids. Trimming shortened V by 1 base and J by 4 bases, and 10 bases separated the two germline ends. The germline CDR1 and CDR2 sequences are SGHVS and FQNEAQ. The chain's CDR3 is CASSLGSGSTGELFF. As DNA, the CDR3 is TGTGCCAGCAGCTTAGGATCAGGGTCCACCGGGGAGCTGTTTTTT.